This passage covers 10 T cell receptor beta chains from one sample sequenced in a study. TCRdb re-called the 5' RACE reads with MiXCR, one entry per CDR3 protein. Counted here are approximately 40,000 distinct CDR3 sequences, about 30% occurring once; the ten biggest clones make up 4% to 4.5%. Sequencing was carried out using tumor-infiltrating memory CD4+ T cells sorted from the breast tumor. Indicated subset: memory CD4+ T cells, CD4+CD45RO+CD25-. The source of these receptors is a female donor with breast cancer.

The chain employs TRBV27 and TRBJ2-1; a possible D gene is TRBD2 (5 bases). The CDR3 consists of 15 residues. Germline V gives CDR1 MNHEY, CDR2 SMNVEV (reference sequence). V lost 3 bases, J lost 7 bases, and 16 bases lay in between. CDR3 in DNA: TGTGCCAGCAGTTTTCGGGGAACCCTCTGGAATGAGCAGTTCTTC. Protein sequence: CASSFRGTLWNEQFF.

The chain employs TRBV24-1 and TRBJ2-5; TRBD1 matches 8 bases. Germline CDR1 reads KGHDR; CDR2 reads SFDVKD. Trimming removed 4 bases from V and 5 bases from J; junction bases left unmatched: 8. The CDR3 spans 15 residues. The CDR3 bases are TGTGCCACCAGTGAGGCGGACAGGGCCACGGAGACCCAGTACTTC. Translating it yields CATSEADRATETQYF.

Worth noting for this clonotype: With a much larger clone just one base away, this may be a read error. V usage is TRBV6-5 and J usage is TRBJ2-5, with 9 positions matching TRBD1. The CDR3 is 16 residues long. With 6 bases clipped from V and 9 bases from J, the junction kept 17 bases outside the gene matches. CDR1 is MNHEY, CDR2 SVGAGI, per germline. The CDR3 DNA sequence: TGTGCCAGCAGCACCACTTCCTCGACAGGGGGGGAGTCCCAGTACTTC. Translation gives CASSTTSSTGGESQYF.

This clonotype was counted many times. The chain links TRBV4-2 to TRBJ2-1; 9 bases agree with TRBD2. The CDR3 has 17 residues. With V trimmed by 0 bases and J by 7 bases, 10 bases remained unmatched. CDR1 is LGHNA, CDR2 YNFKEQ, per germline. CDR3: CASSQDLREGTWNEQFF. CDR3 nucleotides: TGTGCCAGCAGCCAAGATTTGCGGGAGGGCACCTGGAATGAGCAGTTCTTC.

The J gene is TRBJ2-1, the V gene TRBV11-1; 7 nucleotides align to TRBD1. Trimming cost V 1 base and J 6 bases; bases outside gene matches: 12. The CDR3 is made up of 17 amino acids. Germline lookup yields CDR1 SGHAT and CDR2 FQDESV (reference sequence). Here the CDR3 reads CASSLEGPGQNVNEQFF. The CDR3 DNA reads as TGTGCCAGCAGCTTAGAAGGGCCGGGACAGAACGTCAATGAGCAGTTCTTC.

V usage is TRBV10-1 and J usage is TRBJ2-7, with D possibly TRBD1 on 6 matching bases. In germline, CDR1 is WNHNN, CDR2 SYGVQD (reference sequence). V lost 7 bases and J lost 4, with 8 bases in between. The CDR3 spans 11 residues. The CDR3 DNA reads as TGCGCCAGCACTAGGGGGTACGAGCAGTACTTC. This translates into CASTRGYEQYF.

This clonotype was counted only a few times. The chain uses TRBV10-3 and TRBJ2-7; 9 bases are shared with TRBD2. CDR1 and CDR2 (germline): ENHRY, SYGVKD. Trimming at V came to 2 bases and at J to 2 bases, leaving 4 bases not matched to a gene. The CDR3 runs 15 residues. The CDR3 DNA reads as TGTGCCATCAGTGAGCCGACTAGCGGCGCCTACGAGCAGTACTTC. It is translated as CAISEPTSGAYEQYF.

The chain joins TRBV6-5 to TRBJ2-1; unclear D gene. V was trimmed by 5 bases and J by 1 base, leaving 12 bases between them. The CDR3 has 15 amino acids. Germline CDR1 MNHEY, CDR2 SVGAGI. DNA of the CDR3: TGTGCCAGCAGTCTGGGAAGGGCTTCCTACAATGAGCAGTTCTTC. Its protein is CASSLGRASYNEQFF.

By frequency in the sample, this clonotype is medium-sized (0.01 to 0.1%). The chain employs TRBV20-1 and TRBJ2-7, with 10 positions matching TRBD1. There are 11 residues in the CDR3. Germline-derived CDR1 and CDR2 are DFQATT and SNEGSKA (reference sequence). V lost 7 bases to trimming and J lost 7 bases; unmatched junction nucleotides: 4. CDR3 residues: CSVGQGREQYF. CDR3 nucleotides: TGCAGTGTGGGACAGGGGAGGGAGCAGTACTTC.

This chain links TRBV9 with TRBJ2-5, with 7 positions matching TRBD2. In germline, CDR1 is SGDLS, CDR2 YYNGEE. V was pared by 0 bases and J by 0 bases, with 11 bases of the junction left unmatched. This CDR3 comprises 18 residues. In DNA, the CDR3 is TGTGCCAGCAGCGTAGAGGCAGCGGGATTGGTGTACCAAGAGACCCAGTACTTC. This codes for CASSVEAAGLVYQETQYF.